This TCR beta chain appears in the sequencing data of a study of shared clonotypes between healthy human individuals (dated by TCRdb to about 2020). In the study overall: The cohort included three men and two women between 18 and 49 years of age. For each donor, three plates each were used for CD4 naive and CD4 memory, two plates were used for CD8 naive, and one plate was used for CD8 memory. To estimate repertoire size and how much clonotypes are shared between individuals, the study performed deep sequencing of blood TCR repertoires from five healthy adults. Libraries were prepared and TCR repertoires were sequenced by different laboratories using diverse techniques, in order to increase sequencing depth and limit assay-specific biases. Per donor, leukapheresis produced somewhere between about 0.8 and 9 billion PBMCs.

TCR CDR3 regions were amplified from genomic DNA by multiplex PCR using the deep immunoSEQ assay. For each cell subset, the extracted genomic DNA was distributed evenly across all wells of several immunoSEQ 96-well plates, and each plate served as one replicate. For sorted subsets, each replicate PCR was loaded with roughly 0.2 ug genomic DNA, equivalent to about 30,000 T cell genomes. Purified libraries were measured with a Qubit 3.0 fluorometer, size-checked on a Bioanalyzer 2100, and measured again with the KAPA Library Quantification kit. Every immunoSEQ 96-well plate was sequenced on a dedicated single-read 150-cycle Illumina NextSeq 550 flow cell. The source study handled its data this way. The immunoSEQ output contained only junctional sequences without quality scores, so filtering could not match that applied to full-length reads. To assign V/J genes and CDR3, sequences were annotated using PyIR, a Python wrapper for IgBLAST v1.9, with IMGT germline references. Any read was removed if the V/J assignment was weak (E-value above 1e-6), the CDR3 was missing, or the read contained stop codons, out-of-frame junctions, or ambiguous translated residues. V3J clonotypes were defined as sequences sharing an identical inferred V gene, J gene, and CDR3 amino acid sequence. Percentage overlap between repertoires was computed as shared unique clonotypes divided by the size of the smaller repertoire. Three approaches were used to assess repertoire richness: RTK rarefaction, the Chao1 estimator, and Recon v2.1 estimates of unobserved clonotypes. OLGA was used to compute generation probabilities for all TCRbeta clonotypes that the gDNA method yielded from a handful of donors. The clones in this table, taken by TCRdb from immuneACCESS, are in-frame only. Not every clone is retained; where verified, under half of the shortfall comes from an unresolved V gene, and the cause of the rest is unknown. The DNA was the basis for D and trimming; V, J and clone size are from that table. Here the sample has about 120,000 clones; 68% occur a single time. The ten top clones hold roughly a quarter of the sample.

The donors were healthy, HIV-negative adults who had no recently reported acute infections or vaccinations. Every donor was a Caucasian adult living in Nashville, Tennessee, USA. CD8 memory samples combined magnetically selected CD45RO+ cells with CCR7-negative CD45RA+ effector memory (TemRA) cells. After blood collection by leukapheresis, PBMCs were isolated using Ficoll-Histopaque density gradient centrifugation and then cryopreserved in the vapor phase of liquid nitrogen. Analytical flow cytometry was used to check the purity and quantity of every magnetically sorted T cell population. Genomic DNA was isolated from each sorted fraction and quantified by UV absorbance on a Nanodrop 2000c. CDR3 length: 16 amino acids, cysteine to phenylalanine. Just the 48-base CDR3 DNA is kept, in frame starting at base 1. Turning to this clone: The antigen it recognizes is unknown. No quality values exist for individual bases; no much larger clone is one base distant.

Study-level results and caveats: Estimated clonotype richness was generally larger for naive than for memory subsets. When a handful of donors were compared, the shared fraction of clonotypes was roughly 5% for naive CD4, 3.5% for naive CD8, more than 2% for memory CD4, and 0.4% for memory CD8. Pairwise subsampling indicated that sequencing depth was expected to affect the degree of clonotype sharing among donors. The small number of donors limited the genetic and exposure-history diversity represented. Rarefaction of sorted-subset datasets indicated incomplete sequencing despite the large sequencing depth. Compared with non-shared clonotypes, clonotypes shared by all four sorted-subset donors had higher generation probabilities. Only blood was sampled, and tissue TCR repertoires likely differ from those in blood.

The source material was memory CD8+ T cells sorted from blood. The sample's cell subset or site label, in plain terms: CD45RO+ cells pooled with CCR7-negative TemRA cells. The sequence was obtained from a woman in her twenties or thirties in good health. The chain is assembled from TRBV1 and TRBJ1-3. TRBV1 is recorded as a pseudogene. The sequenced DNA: TGCACCAGCAGATGTAAGGTCCTTCAAGCTGGAAACACCATATATTTT. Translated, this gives CTSRCKVLQAGNTIYF.